This T cell receptor beta chain came from a study of T cell responses to AZD1222 COVID-19 vaccine. Whole-study findings and limits: Targets within unmutated variant regions were reportedly found for nearly half of spike-specific TCRs. Repertoires in all cases were sampled only once the peak T cell response had passed. Seropositive at baseline were only a handful of AZD1222 recipients.

In the case of this clone: Its antigen is unknown.

Clones were read by immunoSEQ multiplex PCR, and TCRdb kept only the in-frame ones, dropping some. The repertoire holds about 150,000 clones, 93% seen once, with about 5.1% in the top ten. Trimming removed 3 bases from V and 4 bases from J, with 13 bases in between. Germline V lookup: CDR1 SGHNT, CDR2 YYREEE (reference sequence). There are 15 residues in the CDR3. This specimen consisted of peripheral blood, obtained on day 0 of AZD1222 vaccination. The sequence was obtained from an adult in good health. The chain carries TRBV5-4 and TRBJ2-2; a weak D match, TRBD2 (6 bases). DNA for the CDR3: TGTGCCAGCAGCTCGACTAGACGGGGCACCGGGGAGCTGTTTTTT. Translated, it gives CASSSTRRGTGELFF.